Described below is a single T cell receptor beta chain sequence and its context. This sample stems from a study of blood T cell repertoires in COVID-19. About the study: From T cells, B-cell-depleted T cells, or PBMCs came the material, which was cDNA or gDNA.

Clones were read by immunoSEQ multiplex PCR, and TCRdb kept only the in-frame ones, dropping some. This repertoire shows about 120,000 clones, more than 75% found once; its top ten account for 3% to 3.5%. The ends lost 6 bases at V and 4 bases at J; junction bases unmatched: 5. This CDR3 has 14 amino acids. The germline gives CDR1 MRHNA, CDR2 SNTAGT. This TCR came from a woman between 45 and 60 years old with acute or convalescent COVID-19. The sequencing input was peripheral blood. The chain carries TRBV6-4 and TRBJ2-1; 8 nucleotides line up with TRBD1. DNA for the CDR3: TGTGCCAGCAGCCGGACAGGGTTGTACAATGAGCAGTTCTTC. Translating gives CASSRTGLYNEQFF.